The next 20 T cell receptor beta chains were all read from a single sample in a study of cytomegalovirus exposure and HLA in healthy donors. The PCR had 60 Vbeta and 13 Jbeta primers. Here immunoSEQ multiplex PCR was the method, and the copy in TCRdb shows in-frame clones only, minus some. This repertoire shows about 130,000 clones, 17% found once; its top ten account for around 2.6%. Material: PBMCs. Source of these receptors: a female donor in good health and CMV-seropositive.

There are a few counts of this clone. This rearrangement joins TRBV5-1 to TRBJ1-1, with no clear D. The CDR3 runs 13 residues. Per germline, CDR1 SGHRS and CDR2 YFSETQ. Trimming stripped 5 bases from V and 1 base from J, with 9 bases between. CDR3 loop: CASSYSQNTEAFF. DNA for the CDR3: TGCGCCAGCAGTTACAGCCAGAACACTGAAGCTTTCTTT.

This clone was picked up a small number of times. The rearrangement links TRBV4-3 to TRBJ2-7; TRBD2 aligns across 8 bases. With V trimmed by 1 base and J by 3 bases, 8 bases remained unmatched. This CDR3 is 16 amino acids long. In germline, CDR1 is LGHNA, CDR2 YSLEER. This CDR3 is CASSQAWRGAIYEQYF. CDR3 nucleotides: TGCGCCAGCAGCCAAGCGTGGCGGGGGGCGATCTACGAGCAGTACTTC.

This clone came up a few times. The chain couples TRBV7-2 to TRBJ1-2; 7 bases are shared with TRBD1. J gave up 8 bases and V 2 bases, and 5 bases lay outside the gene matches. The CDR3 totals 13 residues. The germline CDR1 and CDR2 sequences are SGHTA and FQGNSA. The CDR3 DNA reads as TGTGCCAGCAGCTTAAGACAGGGAGGCGGCTACACCTTC. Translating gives CASSLRQGGGYTF.

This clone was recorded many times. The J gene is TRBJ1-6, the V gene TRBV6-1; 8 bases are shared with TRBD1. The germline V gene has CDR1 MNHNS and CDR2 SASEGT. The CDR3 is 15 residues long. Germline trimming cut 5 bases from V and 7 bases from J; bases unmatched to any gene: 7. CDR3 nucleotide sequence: TGTGCCAGCAGTCCCCGGGACAGGTCCAATTCACCCCTCCACTTT. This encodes CASSPRDRSNSPLHF.

CDR3 region: CASRGTSGIAQETQYF. Here the CDR3 DNA reads TGCGCCAGCAGGGGAACTAGCGGTATCGCCCAAGAGACCCAGTACTTC. The chain employs TRBV10-2 and TRBJ2-5; 8 positions match TRBD2. The CDR3 is 16 residues long. The V gene's germline CDR1 is WSHSY and CDR2 SAAADI. J was trimmed by 1 base and V by 6 bases; bases with no gene match: 10.

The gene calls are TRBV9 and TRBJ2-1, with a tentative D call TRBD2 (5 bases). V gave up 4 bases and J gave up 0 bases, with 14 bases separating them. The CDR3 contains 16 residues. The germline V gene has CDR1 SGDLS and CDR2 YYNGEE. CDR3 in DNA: TGTGCCAGCAGCTTGGTTCTGGGGAGCTCCTACAATGAGCAGTTCTTC. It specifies CASSLVLGSSYNEQFF.

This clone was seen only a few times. The CDR3 coding sequence is TGTGCCTGGAGTGCGGGGTACGATGGGCAGCCCCAGCATTTT. This translates into CAWSAGYDGQPQHF. The chain combines TRBV30 with TRBJ1-5; the D is unclear. The CDR3 extends over 14 amino acids. Germline V gene lookup returns CDR1 GTSNPN and CDR2 SVGIG (reference sequence). With 1 base removed from V and 7 bases from J, the gap between germline ends came to 14 bases.

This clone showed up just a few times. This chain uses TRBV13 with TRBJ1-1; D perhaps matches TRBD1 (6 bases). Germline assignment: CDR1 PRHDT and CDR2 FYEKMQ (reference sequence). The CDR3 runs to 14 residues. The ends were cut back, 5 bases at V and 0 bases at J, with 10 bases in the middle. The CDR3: CASSRDTVNTEAFF. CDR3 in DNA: TGTGCCAGCAGCCGGGACACCGTGAACACTGAAGCTTTCTTT.

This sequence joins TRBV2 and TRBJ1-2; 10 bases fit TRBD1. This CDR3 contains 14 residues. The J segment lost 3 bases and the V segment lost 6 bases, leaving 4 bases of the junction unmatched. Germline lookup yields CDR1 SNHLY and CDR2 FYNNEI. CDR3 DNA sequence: TGTGCCAGCAGACCGACAGGGGGCGACTATGGCTACACCTTC. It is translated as CASRPTGGDYGYTF.

CDR3 sequence (DNA): TGTGCCAGCAGCTTGGGCACAGACTATACCTACGAGCAGTACTTC. Translating it yields CASSLGTDYTYEQYF. The genes are TRBV5-6 and TRBJ2-7; possible D gene TRBD2, 5 bases. This CDR3 comprises 15 residues. V was cut by 0 bases and J by 2 bases, with 12 bases left in between. CDR1 SGHDT and CDR2 YYEEEE come from the germline V gene.

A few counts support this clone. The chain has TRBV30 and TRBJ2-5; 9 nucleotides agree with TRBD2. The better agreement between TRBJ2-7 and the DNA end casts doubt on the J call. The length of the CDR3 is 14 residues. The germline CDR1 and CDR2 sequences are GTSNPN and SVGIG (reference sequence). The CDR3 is CAWSGLAVTYEQYF. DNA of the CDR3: TGTGCCTGGAGTGGACTAGCGGTGACATACGAGCAGTACTTC.

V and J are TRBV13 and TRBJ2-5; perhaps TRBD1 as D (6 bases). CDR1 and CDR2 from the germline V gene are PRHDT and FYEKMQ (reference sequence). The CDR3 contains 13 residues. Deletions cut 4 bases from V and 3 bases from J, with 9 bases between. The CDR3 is CASSSRQEETQYF. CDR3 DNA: TGTGCCAGCAGCTCCCGACAGGAAGAGACCCAGTACTTC.

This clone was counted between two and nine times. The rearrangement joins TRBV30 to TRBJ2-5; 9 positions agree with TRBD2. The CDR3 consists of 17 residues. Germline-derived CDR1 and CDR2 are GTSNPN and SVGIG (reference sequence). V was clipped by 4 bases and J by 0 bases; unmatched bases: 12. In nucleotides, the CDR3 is TGTGCCTGGAACGGGCCTAGCGGGGAATACTACCAAGAGACCCAGTACTTC. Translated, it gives CAWNGPSGEYYQETQYF.

DNA of the CDR3: TGCAGCGCCGGGAGGGGGACGGGCACTGAAGCTTTCTTT. It translates to CSAGRGTGTEAFF. The chain employs TRBV29-1 and TRBJ1-1; weak D call: TRBD1 (6 bases). The V gene lost 7 bases and the J gene lost 4 bases, with 16 bases spanning the gap. The CDR3 spans 13 residues. Per germline, CDR1 SQVTM and CDR2 ANQGSEA.

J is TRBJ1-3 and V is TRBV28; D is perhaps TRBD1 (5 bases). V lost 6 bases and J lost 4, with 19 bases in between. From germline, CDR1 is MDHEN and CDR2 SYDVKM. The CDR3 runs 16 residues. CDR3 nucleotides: TGTGCCAGCAGCCCCACCCCCGGACAAGGAGGAAACACCATATATTTT. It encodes CASSPTPGQGGNTIYF.

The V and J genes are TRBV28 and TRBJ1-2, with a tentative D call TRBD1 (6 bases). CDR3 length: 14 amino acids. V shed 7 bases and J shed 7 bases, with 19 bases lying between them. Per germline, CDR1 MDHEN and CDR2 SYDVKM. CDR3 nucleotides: TGTGCCAGCATAACCAACAGGGTTTTAGGTGGCTACACCTTC. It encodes CASITNRVLGGYTF.

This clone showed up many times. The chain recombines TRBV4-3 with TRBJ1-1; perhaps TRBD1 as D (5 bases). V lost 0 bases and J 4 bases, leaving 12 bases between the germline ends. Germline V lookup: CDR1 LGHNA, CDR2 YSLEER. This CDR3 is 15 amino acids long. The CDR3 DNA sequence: TGCGCCAGCAGCCAAGATCAGGGAGGTGTCACTGAAGCTTTCTTT. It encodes CASSQDQGGVTEAFF.

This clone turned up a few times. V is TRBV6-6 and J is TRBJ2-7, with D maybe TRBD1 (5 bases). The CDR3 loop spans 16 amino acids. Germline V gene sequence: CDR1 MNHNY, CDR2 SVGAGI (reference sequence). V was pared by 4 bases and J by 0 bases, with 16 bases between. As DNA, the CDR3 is TGTGCCAGCAGTTCCCTAGGGCAGGGCTACTCCTACGAGCAGTACTTC. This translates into CASSSLGQGYSYEQYF.

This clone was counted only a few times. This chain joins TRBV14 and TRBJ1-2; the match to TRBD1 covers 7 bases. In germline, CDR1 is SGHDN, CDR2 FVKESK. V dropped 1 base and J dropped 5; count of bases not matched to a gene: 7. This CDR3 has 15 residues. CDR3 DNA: TGTGCCAGCAGCCAAGTACAGGGGAGTTGGTATGGCTACACCTTC. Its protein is CASSQVQGSWYGYTF.

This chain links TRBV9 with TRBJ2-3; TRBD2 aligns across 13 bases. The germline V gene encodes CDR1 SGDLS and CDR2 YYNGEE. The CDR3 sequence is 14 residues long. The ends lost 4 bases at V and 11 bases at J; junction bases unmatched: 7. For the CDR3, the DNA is TGTGCCAGCAGCCCACGGACTAGCGGGAGAAGGCAGTATTTT. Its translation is CASSPRTSGRRQYF.